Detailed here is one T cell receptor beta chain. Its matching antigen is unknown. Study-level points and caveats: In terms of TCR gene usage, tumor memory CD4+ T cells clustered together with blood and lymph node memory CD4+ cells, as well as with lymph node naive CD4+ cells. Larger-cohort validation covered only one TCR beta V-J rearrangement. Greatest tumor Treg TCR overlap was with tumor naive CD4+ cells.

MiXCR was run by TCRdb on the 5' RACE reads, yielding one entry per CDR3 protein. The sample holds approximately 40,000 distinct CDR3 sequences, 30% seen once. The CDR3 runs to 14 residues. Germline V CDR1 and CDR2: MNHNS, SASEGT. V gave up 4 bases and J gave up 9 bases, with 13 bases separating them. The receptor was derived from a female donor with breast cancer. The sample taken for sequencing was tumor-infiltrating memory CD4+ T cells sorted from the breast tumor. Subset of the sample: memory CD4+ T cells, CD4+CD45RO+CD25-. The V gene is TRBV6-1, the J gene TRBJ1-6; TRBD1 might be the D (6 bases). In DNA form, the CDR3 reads TGTGCCAGCAGTGGAGACAGGAATCGTTCACCCCTCCACTTT. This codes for CASSGDRNRSPLHF.